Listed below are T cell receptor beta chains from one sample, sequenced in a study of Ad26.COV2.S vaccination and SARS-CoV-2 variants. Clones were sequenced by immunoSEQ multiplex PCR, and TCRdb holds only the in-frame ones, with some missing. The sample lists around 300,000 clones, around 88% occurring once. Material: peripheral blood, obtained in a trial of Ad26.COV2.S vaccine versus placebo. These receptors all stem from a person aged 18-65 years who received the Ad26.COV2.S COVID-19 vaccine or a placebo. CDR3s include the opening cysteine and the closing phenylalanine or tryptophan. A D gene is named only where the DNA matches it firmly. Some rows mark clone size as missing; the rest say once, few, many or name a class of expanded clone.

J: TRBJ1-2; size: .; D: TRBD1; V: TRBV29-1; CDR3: CSVPGQGRVGYTF; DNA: TGCAGCGTTCCCGGACAGGGTCGCGTTGGCTACACCTTC
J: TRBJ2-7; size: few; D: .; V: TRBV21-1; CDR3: CASSKMRDYEQYF; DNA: TGTGCCAGCAGCAAAATGCGGGACTACGAGCAGTACTTC
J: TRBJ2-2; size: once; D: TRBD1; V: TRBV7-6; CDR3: CASSLIPGTGNTGELFF; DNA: TGTGCCAGCAGCTTAATCCCCGGGACAGGGAACACCGGGGAGCTGTTTTTT
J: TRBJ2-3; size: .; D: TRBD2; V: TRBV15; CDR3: CATSRGLAGGGGTDTQYF; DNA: TGTGCCACCAGCAGAGGGCTAGCGGGGGGCGGAGGCACAGATACGCAGTATTTT
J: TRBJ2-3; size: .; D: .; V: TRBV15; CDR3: CATSRDPVGDTQYF; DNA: TGTGCCACCAGCAGAGATCCGGTCGGAGATACGCAGTATTTT
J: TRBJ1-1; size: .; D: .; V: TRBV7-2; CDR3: CASSLVGVTNTEAFF; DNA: TGTGCCAGCAGCTTAGTGGGGGTCACGAACACTGAAGCTTTCTTT
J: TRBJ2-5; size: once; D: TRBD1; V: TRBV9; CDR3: CASSPRKDRGLETQYF; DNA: TGTGCCAGCAGCCCCCGCAAGGACAGGGGGCTGGAGACCCAGTACTTC
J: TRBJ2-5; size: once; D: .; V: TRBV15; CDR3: CATSRDSGQETQYF; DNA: TGTGCCACCAGCAGGGATTCCGGACAAGAGACCCAGTACTTC
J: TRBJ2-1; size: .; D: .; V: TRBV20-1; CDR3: CSARAYNEQFF; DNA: TGCAGTGCTAGAGCTTACAATGAGCAGTTCTTC
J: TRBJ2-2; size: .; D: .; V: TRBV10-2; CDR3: CASTDRPNTGELFF; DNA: TGCGCCAGCACCGATCGGCCGAACACCGGGGAGCTGTTTTTT